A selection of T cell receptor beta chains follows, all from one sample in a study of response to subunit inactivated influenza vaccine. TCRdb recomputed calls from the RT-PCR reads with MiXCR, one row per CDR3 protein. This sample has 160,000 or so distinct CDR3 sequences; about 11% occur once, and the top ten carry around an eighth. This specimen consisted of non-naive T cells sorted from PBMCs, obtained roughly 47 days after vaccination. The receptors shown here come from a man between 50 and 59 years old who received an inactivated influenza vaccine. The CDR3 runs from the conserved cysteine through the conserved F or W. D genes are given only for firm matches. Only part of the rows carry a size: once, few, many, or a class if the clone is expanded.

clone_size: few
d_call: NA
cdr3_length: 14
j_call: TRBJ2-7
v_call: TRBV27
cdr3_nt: TGTGCCAGCAGTTTACGGGGGCGAGGATACGAGCAGTACTTC
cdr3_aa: CASSLRGRGYEQYF

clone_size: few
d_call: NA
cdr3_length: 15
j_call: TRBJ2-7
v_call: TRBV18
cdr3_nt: TGTGCCAGCTCACCACCGATGGGAGGTAGTTACGAGCAGTACTTC
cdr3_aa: CASSPPMGGSYEQYF

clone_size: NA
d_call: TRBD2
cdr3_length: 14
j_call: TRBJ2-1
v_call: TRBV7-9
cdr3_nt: TGTGCCAGCAGCTCCGGGACTAGGATCAATGAGCAGTTCTTC
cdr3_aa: CASSSGTRINEQFF

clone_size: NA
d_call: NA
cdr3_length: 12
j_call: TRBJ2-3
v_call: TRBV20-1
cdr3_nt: TGCAGTGCTAGTAAACCCACAGATACGCAGTATTTT
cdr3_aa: CSASKPTDTQYF

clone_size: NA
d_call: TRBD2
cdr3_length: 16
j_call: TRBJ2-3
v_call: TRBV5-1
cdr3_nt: TGCGCCAGCAGCCCGAGGACTAGCGGGGGGCCAGATACGCAGTATTTT
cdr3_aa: CASSPRTSGGPDTQYF

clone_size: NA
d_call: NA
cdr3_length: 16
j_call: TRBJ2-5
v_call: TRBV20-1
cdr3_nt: TGCAGTGCTAGAGAGACCGGGCCATCGGCGGGAGAGACCCAGTACTTC
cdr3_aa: CSARETGPSAGETQYF

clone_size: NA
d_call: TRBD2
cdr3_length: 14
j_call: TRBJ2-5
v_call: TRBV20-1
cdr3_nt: TGCAGTGCAAACCCTAGCGGGAGGGCAGAGACCCAGTACTTC
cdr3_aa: CSANPSGRAETQYF

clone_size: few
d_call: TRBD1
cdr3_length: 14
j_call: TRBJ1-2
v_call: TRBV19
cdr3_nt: TGTGCCAGTACCGAGGGACAGTTTTCCTATGGCTACACCTTC
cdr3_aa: CASTEGQFSYGYTF

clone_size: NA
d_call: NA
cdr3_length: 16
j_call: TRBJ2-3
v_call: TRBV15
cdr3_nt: TGTGCCACCAGCAGAGCGACCGGGGCCCCCACAGATACGCAGTATTTT
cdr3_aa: CATSRATGAPTDTQYF

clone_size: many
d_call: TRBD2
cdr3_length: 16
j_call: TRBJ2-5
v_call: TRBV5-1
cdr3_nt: TGCGCCAGCAGCTTGGGTCGAATAGCGGGTGGCGAGACCCAGTACTTC
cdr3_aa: CASSLGRIAGGETQYF

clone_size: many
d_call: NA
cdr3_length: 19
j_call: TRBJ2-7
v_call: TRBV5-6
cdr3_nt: TGTGCCAGCAGCTTGTTCGTGAGATTTGCTAGGATGGACTCCTACGAGCAGTACTTC
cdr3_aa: CASSLFVRFARMDSYEQYF

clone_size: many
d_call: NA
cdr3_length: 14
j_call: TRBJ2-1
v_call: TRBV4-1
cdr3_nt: TGCGCCAGCAGCCGGGAAGGAAACGTCAATGAGCAGTTCTTC
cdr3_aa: CASSREGNVNEQFF

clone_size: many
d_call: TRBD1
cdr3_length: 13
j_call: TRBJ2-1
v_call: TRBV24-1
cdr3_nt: TGTGCCACCAGTGATGACAGGGTTAGTGAGCAGTTCTTC
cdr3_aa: CATSDDRVSEQFF

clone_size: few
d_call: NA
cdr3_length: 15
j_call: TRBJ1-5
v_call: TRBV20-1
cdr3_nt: TGCAGTGCTAGAAAGGACAGCTATAGCAATCAGCCCCAGCATTTT
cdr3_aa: CSARKDSYSNQPQHF

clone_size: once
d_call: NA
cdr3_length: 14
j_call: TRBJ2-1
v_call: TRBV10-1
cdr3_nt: TGCGCCAGCAGGGACGGCGGGATCCACAATGAGCAGTTCTTC
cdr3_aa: CASRDGGIHNEQFF

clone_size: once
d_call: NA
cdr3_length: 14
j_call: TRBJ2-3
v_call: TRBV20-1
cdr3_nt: TGCAGTGCTAGACGGGACTTGAACACAGATACGCAGTATTTT
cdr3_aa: CSARRDLNTDTQYF

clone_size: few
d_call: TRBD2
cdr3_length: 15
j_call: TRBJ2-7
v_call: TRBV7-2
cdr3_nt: TGTGCCAGCAGCCAAGGTGGGCGGGGGGGTCACGAGCAGTACTTC
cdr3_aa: CASSQGGRGGHEQYF

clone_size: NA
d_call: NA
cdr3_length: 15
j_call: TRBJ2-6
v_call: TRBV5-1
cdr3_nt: TGCGCCAGCAGCTTACCACTTACGGGGGCCAACGTCCTGACTTTC
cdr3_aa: CASSLPLTGANVLTF

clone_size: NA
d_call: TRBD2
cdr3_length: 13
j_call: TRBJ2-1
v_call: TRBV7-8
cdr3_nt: TGTGCCAGCACCAGCAGAGGGAGGGCTGAGCAGTTCTTC
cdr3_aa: CASTSRGRAEQFF

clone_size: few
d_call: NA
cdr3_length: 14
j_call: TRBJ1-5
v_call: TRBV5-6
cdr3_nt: TGTGCCAGCAGCCGCGGGGGTAGCAATCAGCCCCAGCATTTT
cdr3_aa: CASSRGGSNQPQHF

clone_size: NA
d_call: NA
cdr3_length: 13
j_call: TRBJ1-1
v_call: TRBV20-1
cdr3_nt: TGCAGTGCTTACTCCACAGCGCACACTGAAGCTTTCTTT
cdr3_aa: CSAYSTAHTEAFF

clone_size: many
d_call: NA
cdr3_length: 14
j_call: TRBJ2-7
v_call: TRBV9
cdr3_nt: TGTGCCAGCAGCGTAGGAGTAGATAACTACGAGCAGTACTTC
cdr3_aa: CASSVGVDNYEQYF

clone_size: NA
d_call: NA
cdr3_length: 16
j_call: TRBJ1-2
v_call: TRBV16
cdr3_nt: TGTGCCAGCAGCCAATGGTTGACAGGAGAAAGCTATGGCTACACCTTC
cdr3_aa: CASSQWLTGESYGYTF

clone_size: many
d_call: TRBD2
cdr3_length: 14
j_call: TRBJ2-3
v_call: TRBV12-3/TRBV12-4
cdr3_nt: TGTGCCAGCAGTTTATCCCGGGGGGTAGGTGCGCAGTATTTT
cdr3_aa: CASSLSRGVGAQYF

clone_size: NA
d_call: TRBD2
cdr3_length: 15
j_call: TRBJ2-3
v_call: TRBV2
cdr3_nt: TGTGCCAGCAGTTCTGGCGGGGGGAGCACAGATACGCAGTATTTT
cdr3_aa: CASSSGGGSTDTQYF

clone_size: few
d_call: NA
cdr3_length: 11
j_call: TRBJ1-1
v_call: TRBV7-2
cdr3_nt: TGTGCCAGCAGCACAGGGTTTGAAGCTTTCTTT
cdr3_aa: CASSTGFEAFF

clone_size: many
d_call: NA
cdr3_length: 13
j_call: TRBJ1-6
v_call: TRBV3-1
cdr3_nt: TGTGCCAGCAGCCAGGGCAGAAATTCACCCCTCCACTTT
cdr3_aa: CASSQGRNSPLHF

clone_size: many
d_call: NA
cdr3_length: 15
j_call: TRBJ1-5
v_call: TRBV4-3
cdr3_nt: TGCGCCAGCAGCCAAGATTCCGGGATCAATCAGCCCCAGCATTTT
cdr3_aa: CASSQDSGINQPQHF

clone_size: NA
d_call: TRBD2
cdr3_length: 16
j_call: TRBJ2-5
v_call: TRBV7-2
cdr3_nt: TGTGCCAGCAGCTCTATAACTAGCGGGAGGGCCGGGACCCAGTACTTC
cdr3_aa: CASSSITSGRAGTQYF

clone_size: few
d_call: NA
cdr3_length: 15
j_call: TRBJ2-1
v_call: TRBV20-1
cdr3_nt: TGCAGTGCTAGTCAGGCCAGGGGTACCTACAATGAGCAGTTCTTC
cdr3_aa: CSASQARGTYNEQFF

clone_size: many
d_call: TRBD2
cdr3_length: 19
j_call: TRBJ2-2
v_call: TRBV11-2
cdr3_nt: TGTGCCAGCAGCTTAATTGCCGGGACTAGCGGGAGTAGGGCCGGGGAGCTGTTTTTT
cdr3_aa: CASSLIAGTSGSRAGELFF

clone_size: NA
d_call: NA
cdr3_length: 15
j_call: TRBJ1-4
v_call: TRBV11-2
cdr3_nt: TGTGCCAGCAGCTTAGGGTGGTCCGGGAGTGAAAAACTGTTTTTT
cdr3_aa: CASSLGWSGSEKLFF

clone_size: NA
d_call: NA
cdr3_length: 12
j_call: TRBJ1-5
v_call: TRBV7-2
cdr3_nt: TGTGCCAGCAGCTCAGGACCAGTGCCCCAGCATTTT
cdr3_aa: CASSSGPVPQHF

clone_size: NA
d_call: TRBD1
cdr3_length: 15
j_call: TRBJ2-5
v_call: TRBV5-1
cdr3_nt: TGCGCCAGCAGTTCCGGACAGGGGGCTGTGGAGACCCAGTACTTC
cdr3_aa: CASSSGQGAVETQYF

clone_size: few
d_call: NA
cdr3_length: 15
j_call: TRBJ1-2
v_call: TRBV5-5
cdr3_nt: TGTGCCAGCAGCTTGACCGACACGCTCAACTATGGCTACACCTTC
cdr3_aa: CASSLTDTLNYGYTF

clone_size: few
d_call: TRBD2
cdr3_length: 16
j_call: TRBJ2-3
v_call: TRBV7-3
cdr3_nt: TGTGCCAGCAGCCTCGGGACTAGCGGACCCACAGATACGCAGTATTTT
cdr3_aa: CASSLGTSGPTDTQYF

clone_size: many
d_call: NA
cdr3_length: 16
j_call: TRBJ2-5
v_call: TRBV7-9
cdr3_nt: TGTGCCAGCAGCTTCGTTGGGGGGCCTGCTCAAGAGACCCAGTACTTC
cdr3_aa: CASSFVGGPAQETQYF

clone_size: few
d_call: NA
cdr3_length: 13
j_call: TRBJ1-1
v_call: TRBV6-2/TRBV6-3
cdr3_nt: TGTGCCAGCAGGAGGGACACCAGCACTGAAGCTTTCTTT
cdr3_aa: CASRRDTSTEAFF

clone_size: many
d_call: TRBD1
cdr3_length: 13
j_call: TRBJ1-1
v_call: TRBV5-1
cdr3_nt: TGCGCCAGCAGCCGGGACAGCAACACTGAAGCTTTCTTT
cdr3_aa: CASSRDSNTEAFF

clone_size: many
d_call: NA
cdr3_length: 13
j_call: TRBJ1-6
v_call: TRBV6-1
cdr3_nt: TGTGCCAGCAGTCTGGGTTTCGGTTCACCCCTCCACTTT
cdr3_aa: CASSLGFGSPLHF

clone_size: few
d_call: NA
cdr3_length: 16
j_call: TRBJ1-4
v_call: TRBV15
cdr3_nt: TGTGCCACCAGCAGTCCCAAAAAATCAACTAATGAAAAACTGTTTTTT
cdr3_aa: CATSSPKKSTNEKLFF

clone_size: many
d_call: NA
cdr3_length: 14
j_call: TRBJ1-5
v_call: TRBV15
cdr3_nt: TGTGCCACCAGCAGAGCAGGGGCCACCCAGCCCCAGCATTTT
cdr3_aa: CATSRAGATQPQHF

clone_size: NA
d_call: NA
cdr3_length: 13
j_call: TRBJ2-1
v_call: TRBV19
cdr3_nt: TGTGCCAGTGTTGGGGACTCTTACAATGAGCAGTTCTTC
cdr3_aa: CASVGDSYNEQFF

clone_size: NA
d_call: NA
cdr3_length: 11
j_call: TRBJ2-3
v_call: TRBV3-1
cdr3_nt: TGTGCCAGCAGCCGAGGGGATACGCAGTATTTT
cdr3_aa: CASSRGDTQYF

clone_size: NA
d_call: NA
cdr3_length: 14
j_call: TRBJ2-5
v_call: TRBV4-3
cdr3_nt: TGCGCCAGCAGCCAAGCAGGGAACCAAGAGACCCAGTACTTC
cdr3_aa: CASSQAGNQETQYF

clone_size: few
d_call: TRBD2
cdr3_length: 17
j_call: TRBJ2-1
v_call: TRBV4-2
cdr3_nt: TGTGCCAGCAGCCAAGCTAGCGGGGGGGCCTCCTACAATGAGCAGTTCTTC
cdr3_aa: CASSQASGGASYNEQFF

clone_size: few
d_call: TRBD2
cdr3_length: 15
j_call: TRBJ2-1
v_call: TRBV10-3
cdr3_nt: TGTGCCATAGCCCGGGGTAGCGGGAGGGGCAATGAGCAGTTCTTC
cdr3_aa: CAIARGSGRGNEQFF

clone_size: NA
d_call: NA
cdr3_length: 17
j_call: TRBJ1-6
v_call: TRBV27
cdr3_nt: TGTGCCAGCAGTTTATTTTTTAGGAGCGAGAATAATTCACCCCTCCACTTT
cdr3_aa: CASSLFFRSENNSPLHF

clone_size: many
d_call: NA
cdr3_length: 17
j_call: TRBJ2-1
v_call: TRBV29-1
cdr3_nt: TGCAGCGTTGGCTCAGGGGCCACGTTCCCCTCCTACAATGAGCAGTTCTTC
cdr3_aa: CSVGSGATFPSYNEQFF

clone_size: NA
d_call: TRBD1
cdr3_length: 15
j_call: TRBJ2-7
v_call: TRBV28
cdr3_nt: TGTGCCAGCAGTTCCCGGGACAGGCAAGCCTACGAGCAGTACTTC
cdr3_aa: CASSSRDRQAYEQYF

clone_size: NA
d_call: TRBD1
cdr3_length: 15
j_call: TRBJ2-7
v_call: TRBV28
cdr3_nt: TGTGCCAGCAGTTCGACCGGGACAGGGCGCCGCGAGCAGTACTTC
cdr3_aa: CASSSTGTGRREQYF

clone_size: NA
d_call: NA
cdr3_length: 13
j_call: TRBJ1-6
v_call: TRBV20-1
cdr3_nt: TGCAGTTCCCCCTCCGGGTCGGATTCACCCCTCCACTTT
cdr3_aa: CSSPSGSDSPLHF

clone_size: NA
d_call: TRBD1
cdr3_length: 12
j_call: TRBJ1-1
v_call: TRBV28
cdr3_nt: TGTGCCAGCCTCGGACAGGGGACTGAAGCTTTCTTT
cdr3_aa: CASLGQGTEAFF